Included here is one TCR beta chain sequence, with context. Generated by immunoSEQ multiplex PCR, the TCRdb table keeps only in-frame clones and is missing some. Of nearly 1,000,000 clones listed, over 75% were seen once; the top ten hold approximately 1.5%. V gave up 3 bases and J gave up 1 base, with 9 bases separating them. The CDR3 runs 14 residues. Germline CDR1 SGHTA, CDR2 FQGNSA. This sample is drawn from a study of shared clonotypes between healthy human individuals. The sequenced sample consisted of memory CD4+ T cells sorted from blood. Subset here: CD45RA-negative fraction. The clonotype originates from a man aged 18 to 30 in good health. The chain couples TRBV7-2 to TRBJ2-5; the D gene is possibly TRBD1 (5 bases). CDR3 nucleotides: TGTGCCAGCAGCTTCCCAGACAGCCAAGAGACCCAGTACTTC. As protein: CASSFPDSQETQYF.